These 27 T cell receptor beta chains were sequenced from one sample in a study of T-cell memory formation after mild COVID-19. One entry per CDR3 protein, called by TCRdb with MiXCR from the 5' RACE reads. The sample includes roughly 300,000 distinct CDR3 sequences, approximately 13% of them seen just once. The sequencing input was PBMCs or a T cell subset sorted from them (not recorded which). The source is a young man who had mild COVID-19 (a few samples of this study predate the infection). Cell type and time point are not known.

The rearrangement links TRBV4-3 to TRBJ2-5, with D maybe TRBD1 (7 bases). The CDR3 has 17 amino acids. Germline V gene sequence: CDR1 LGHNA, CDR2 YSLEER. Between the trimmed V and J ends, which lost 0 bases and 2 bases, there was a span of 16 bases. The chain's CDR3 is CASSQDGAGGTQETQYF. The CDR3 nucleotides read TGCGCCAGCAGCCAAGACGGGGCAGGGGGGACGCAAGAGACCCAGTACTTC.

This clonotype appeared a few times. V usage is TRBV29-1 and J usage is TRBJ2-7; TRBD2 is a possible D gene (6 bases). Between the trimmed V and J ends, which lost 5 bases and 1 base, there was a span of 12 bases. Per germline, CDR1 SQVTM and CDR2 ANQGSEA. The CDR3 totals 13 residues. The CDR3 reads CSVRAGISYEQYF. CDR3 nucleotide sequence: TGCAGCGTTCGGGCGGGGATATCCTACGAGCAGTACTTC.

This clonotype was seen only once. In DNA form, the CDR3 reads TGTGCCAGCAGTTTGTCAGCAGGGATCTATGGCTACACCTTC. It yields the protein CASSLSAGIYGYTF. The chain carries TRBV28 and TRBJ1-2, with D tentatively TRBD1 (5 bases). The CDR3 is 14 amino acids. Looked up from germline, CDR1 is MDHEN and CDR2 is SYDVKM. V lost 3 bases and J 4 bases, leaving 12 bases between the germline ends.

This clonotype was counted a few times. CDR3 sequence (DNA): TGCGCCAGCAGTTCTCAGACTAGCGGGGGGGGCCGGACAGATACGCAGTATTTT. Its protein is CASSSQTSGGGRTDTQYF. The J gene is TRBJ2-3, the V gene TRBV5-1, with 14 bases fitting TRBD2. CDR1 is SGHRS and CDR2 is YFSETQ in the germline V gene. V shed 5 bases, J shed 3 bases, and the junction held 11 bases outside the gene matches. There are 18 residues in the CDR3.

This clonotype was counted only a few times. The chain has TRBV2 and TRBJ2-1; 8 positions agree with TRBD1. Per the germline V gene, CDR1 is SNHLY and CDR2 is FYNNEI. J gave up 6 bases and V 4 bases, and 5 bases lay outside the gene matches. This CDR3 is 14 amino acids long. The CDR3 DNA is TGTGCCAGCAGTGGGACAGGGACCCCCAATGAGCAGTTCTTC. Its protein product is CASSGTGTPNEQFF.

This clonotype was counted only a few times. CDR3 protein: CASSLPGFINSPLHF. Here the CDR3 DNA reads TGTGCCAGCAGTCTGCCCGGCTTCATCAATTCACCCCTCCACTTT. This chain uses TRBV28 with TRBJ1-6; D gene unclear. Trimming removed 5 bases from V and 7 bases from J, with 15 bases in between. The CDR3 covers 15 residues. Germline V gene lookup returns CDR1 MDHEN and CDR2 SYDVKM.

V and J are TRBV20-1 and TRBJ2-5, with 7 bases fitting TRBD2. The CDR3 contains 15 residues. V dropped 6 bases and J dropped 1; count of bases not matched to a gene: 11. Per the germline V gene, CDR1 is DFQATT and CDR2 is SNEGSKA (reference sequence). CDR3 bases: TGCAGTGCATCCCCGGGACTACCCGGCCAAGAGACCCAGTACTTC. Amino acids: CSASPGLPGQETQYF.

The J gene is TRBJ1-5, the V gene TRBV6-2 or TRBV6-3; D is possibly TRBD1 (5 bases). Between the trimmed V and J ends, which lost 5 bases and 5 bases, there was a span of 10 bases. CDR3 size: 13 residues. Germline CDR1 and CDR2: MNHEY and SVGEGT. CDR3 coding DNA: TGTGCCAGCAGTGGGGGACTAGATCAGCCCCAGCATTTT. It is translated as CASSGGLDQPQHF.

This clonotype was detected only a few times. V usage is TRBV10-3 and J usage is TRBJ2-5; D is perhaps TRBD1 (5 bases). CDR1 ENHRY and CDR2 SYGVKD come from the germline V gene. V shed 4 bases and J shed 0 bases, with 12 bases lying between them. The CDR3 covers 15 residues. The CDR3 sequence: CAISASRAHQETQYF. The CDR3 DNA reads TGTGCCATCAGTGCATCCAGGGCTCACCAAGAGACCCAGTACTTC.

The rearrangement joins TRBV12-3 or TRBV12-4 to TRBJ2-4; D remains ambiguous. The V end lost 4 bases, the J end lost 6 bases, and 13 bases lay between the germline ends. The CDR3 spans 14 residues. This CDR3 is CASSSRSWGNIQYF. DNA for the CDR3: TGTGCCAGCAGTTCGAGGAGTTGGGGAAACATTCAGTACTTC.

This clonotype was seen a few times. The gene calls are TRBV20-1 and TRBJ2-7; no definite D call. CDR1 and CDR2 (germline): DFQATT, SNEGSKA (reference sequence). Trimming removed 6 bases at V and 6 bases at J, with 21 bases between. The CDR3 loop spans 14 amino acids. Here the CDR3 DNA reads TGCAGTGCAGAGACTGGTAATTGGGTCTCCGAGCAGTACTTC. It codes for CSAETGNWVSEQYF.

In this sample, this clonotype turned up many times. The rearrangement uses TRBV6-2 or TRBV6-3 and TRBJ2-7; no clear D. This CDR3 region has 12 residues. Per the germline V gene, CDR1 is MNHEY and CDR2 is SVGEGT. Trimming left V 6 bases short and J 0 bases short, with 6 bases between. The DNA of the CDR3 is TGTGCCAGCAGCAGGAGCTCCTACGAGCAGTACTTC. This codes for CASSRSSYEQYF.

The chain uses TRBV4-1 and TRBJ1-3; D is perhaps TRBD1 (5 bases). CDR1 and CDR2 from the germline V gene are MGHRA and YSYEKL. V lost 0 bases, J lost 1 base, and 7 bases lay in between. The CDR3 sequence is 15 residues long. DNA for the CDR3: TGCGCCAGCAGCCAAGAACAGGTTTCTGGAAACACCATATATTTT. Amino acids: CASSQEQVSGNTIYF.

The chain combines TRBV6-2 or TRBV6-3 with TRBJ2-7; 11 positions match TRBD1. Germline CDR1 is MNHEY and CDR2 is SVGEGT. The CDR3 runs to 17 residues. J lost 3 bases, V lost 4 bases, and 11 bases had no gene match. CDR3 coding DNA: TGTGCCAGCAGTTTCGGGCTCGGGACAGGGGGAGACTACGAGCAGTACGTC. Residues: CASSFGLGTGGDYEQYV.

This clonotype was observed a few times. The rearrangement joins TRBV12-3 or TRBV12-4 to TRBJ1-5; 7 bases fit TRBD1. The CDR3 has 14 amino acids. Germline trimming cut 3 bases from V and 5 bases from J; bases unmatched to any gene: 4. CDR3 bases: TGTGCCAGCAGTTTCAAGGGGGCCGATCAGCCCCAGCATTTT. Encoded protein: CASSFKGADQPQHF.

This clonotype showed up just a few times. This sequence joins TRBV20-1 and TRBJ1-2; 10 bases line up with TRBD1. Per germline, CDR1 DFQATT and CDR2 SNEGSKA (reference sequence). V shed 3 bases and J 6 bases; nucleotides not matched to a gene: 10. The CDR3 runs to 15 residues. CDR3 DNA: TGCAGTGCTAGTCTCTCCGGACAGGGGGAGGATGGCTACACCTTC. It is translated as CSASLSGQGEDGYTF.

This chain joins TRBV5-1 and TRBJ2-5, with D possibly being TRBD1 or TRBD2 (5 bases each). The germline V gene has CDR1 SGHRS and CDR2 YFSETQ. With 0 bases removed from V and 4 bases from J, the gap between germline ends came to 16 bases. This CDR3 has 16 residues. The CDR3: CASSLGGANLGETQYF. In nucleotides, the CDR3 is TGCGCCAGCAGCTTGGGAGGGGCAAATTTGGGAGAGACCCAGTACTTC.

This clonotype appeared a few times. This rearrangement joins TRBV12-3 or TRBV12-4 to TRBJ2-3, with 7 bases matching TRBD1. The CDR3 runs to 15 residues. V shed 5 bases, J shed 2 bases, and the junction held 7 bases outside the gene matches. Here the CDR3 reads CASSPWDRDTDTQYF. The CDR3 DNA reads TGTGCCAGCAGTCCATGGGACAGAGACACAGATACGCAGTATTTT.

This chain connects TRBV7-3 to TRBJ2-3; D ambiguous. Germline assignment: CDR1 SGHTA and CDR2 FQGTGA. V was trimmed by 5 bases and J by 1 base, leaving 10 bases between them. The CDR3 has 14 residues. Here the CDR3 DNA reads TGTGCCAGCAGCCCCCCATACCGCACAGATACGCAGTATTTT. Translated, it gives CASSPPYRTDTQYF.

This chain connects TRBV7-2 to TRBJ2-5, with TRBD1 matching over 7 bases. The ends lost 5 bases at V and 7 bases at J; junction bases unmatched: 19. The CDR3 sequence is 17 residues long. Germline lookup yields CDR1 SGHTA and CDR2 FQGNSA. This CDR3 reads CASSPRQIFQGVGTQYF. The DNA for the CDR3 is TGTGCCAGCAGCCCGAGACAAATATTTCAGGGGGTCGGGACCCAGTACTTC.

V is TRBV29-1 and J is TRBJ2-7; TRBD1 matches 9 bases. The CDR3 is made up of 14 amino acids. V was pared by 5 bases and J by 5 bases, with 10 bases of the junction left unmatched. Germline CDR1 and CDR2: SQVTM and ANQGSEA. This CDR3 reads CSVRGGQGINEQYF. In nucleotides, the CDR3 is TGCAGCGTTCGCGGGGGACAGGGTATAAACGAGCAGTACTTC.

There are a few counts of this clonotype. This sequence joins TRBV14 and TRBJ2-5, with 7 bases lining up with TRBD2. Trimming removed 2 bases from V and 2 bases from J; junction bases left unmatched: 5. The CDR3 runs 15 residues. CDR1 is SGHDN, CDR2 FVKESK, per germline. This chain's CDR3 is CASSQPAGVQETQYF. In nucleotides, the CDR3 is TGTGCCAGCAGCCAACCCGCGGGGGTACAAGAGACCCAGTACTTC.

This clonotype was seen more than once but under ten times. CDR3 coding DNA: TGCAGCGTTGAAGCCAGACGTTGGACAGGGGCTAGCGGGGGAAGCGGGACCCAGTACTTC. Protein product: CSVEARRWTGASGGSGTQYF. V and J are TRBV29-1 and TRBJ2-5; a possible D gene is TRBD2 (10 bases). This CDR3 contains 20 residues. Per germline, CDR1 SQVTM and CDR2 ANQGSEA. V dropped 1 base and J dropped 7 bases, with 34 bases sitting between them. The full variable domain, in which reference TRBV29-1 and TRBJ2-5 provide the parts outside the CDR3, is SAVISQKPSRDICQRGTSLTIQCQVDSQVTMMFWYRQQPGQSLTLIATANQGSEATYESGFVIDKFPISRPNLTFSTLTVSNMSPEDSSIYLCSVEARRWTGASGGSGTQYFGPGTRLLVL.

This clonotype appeared a few times. The chain has TRBV21-1 and TRBJ2-5; the table's D call, TRBD1, has no DNA check behind it. TRBV21-1 is classified as a pseudogene. The CDR3 sequence is 17 residues long. CDR3 sequence reads: CASTRPRGGALKETQYF. DNA of the CDR3: TGTGCCAGCACCCGACCACGGGGGGGCGCTTTGAAGGAGACCCAGTACTTC.

The CDR3 DNA follows: TGTGCTAGTGGGACAGGGTTCGAGCAGTACGTC. Amino acid sequence: CASGTGFEQYV. The chain uses TRBV12-5 and TRBJ2-7; 7 nucleotides agree with TRBD1. Germline CDR1 LGHNT, CDR2 FRNRAP. V lost 6 bases to trimming and J lost 6 bases; unmatched junction nucleotides: 2. CDR3 size: 11 residues.

The chain links TRBV18 to TRBJ1-3, with D hard to call. CDR1 is KGHSH, CDR2 LQKENI, per germline. V was trimmed by 0 bases and J by 0 bases, leaving 15 bases between them. The CDR3 sequence is 18 residues long. The CDR3: CASSPPHIGGSSGNTIYF. The CDR3 DNA reads TGTGCCAGCTCACCACCTCATATCGGCGGTAGCTCTGGAAACACCATATATTTT.

This clonotype was detected a few times. The V gene is TRBV6-5, the J gene TRBJ1-1; the D gene is possibly TRBD1 (5 bases). V lost 5 bases and J lost 0, with 13 bases in between. This CDR3 spans 15 amino acids. Germline CDR1 reads MNHEY; CDR2 reads SVGAGI. The CDR3: CASSPRQHLNTEAFF. DNA of the CDR3: TGTGCCAGCAGTCCCCGACAGCATTTGAACACTGAAGCTTTCTTT.